This note documents a single T cell receptor (beta chain) sequence. The data originate from a study of T cell repertoires in aging, cancer and after chemotherapy. Germline CDR1 and CDR2: LNHDA and SQIVND (reference sequence). Deletions cut 5 bases from V and 3 bases from J, with 11 bases between. The CDR3 covers 14 residues. TRB rearrangements spanning V, D and J were amplified using mixed TRB-A/B primers. TCRdb reprocessed the multiplex PCR reads via MiXCR and lists one record per CDR3 protein. The sample has over 8,000 distinct CDR3 sequences, about 38% seen once. TCR beta rearrangements were amplified from peripheral blood genomic DNA.

This chain uses TRBV19 with TRBJ2-1; possibly TRBD2 for D (6 bases). This sequence originates from a human donor with a solid tumor. Sequenced sample: blood. The CDR3 DNA reads TGTGCCAGTAGTTGGGACTCCTTCTACAATGAGCAGTTCTTC. This translates into CASSWDSFYNEQFF. The full variable domain, with the rest looked up from reference TRBV19 and TRBJ2-1, is DGGITQSPKYLFRKEGQNVTLSCEQNLNHDAMYWYRQDPGQGLRLIYYSQIVNDFQKGDIAEGYSVSREKKESFPLTVTSAQKNPTAFYLCASSWDSFYNEQFFGPGTRLTVL.